The entry below gives a single T cell receptor beta chain sequence along with its context. The antigen remains unidentified. This entry comes from a study of CXCR3-negative and CXCR3-positive naive CD8 T cells. Background on the study: Total TRB output reached 110 million to 150 million reads, about 1.5 +/- 0.3 million per library.

Libraries of TRB cDNA were made by 5' RACE and carried UMIs. TCRdb re-called the 5' RACE reads and shows each CDR3 protein once, DNA omitted. The table lists roughly 39,000 distinct CDR3 sequences. Findings and limits, study-wide: The study inferred TCR strength from TRB CDR3 properties and found comparable surface CD5 between naive subsets. Within a donor, both naive subsets shared TRBV-TRBJ usage, unlike memory cells. Memory CD8+ cells had much lower diversity, and both naive subsets had comparably high diversity.

CDR3 length equals 13 residues. Germline V gene data show CDR1 as SGHAT and CDR2 as FQDESV (reference sequence). This receptor was taken from a human donor in good health. Some clones in this sample may be carry-over from other donors' samples. The specimen sequenced was memory CD8+ T cells from blood. The chain combines TRBV11-1 with TRBJ1-2. CDR3 residues: CASSLGWDYGYTF. The full variable domain, rest sourced from reference TRBV11-1 and TRBJ1-2, is EAEVAQSPRYKITEKSQAVAFWCDPISGHATLYWYRQILGQGPELLVQFQDESVVDDSQLPKDRFSAERLKGVDSTLKIQPAELGDSAMYLCASSLGWDYGYTFGSGTRLTVV.